Below are 31 T cell receptor beta chains sequenced from a single sample in a study of CD8 T cells in ankylosing spondylitis. Their antigen targets remain unknown. Study-wide findings and caveats: Several highly homologous variants made up a TCR beta motif that seemed to typify ankylosing spondylitis blood.

One entry per CDR3 protein results from TCRdb running MiXCR on the 5' RACE reads. The sample gives 650,000 to 800,000 distinct CDR3 sequences, under 20% of which show up once; under 20% is in the top ten. Sequenced input: blood, either unsorted or a sorted T cell fraction (not recorded which). All receptors derive from a male donor with ankylosing spondylitis.

The table lists this clonotype with a few counts. The CDR3 region has the DNA TGCGTCCCCCGCGGGAGGCAACAAGAGACCCAGTACTTC. Its protein product is CVPRGRQQETQYF. The V call is TRBV20-1, the J call TRBJ2-5, with 8 bases fitting TRBD2. The CDR3 has 13 amino acids. CDR1 and CDR2 (germline): DFQATT, SNEGSKA (reference sequence).

This chain joins TRBV28 and TRBJ2-1, with D maybe TRBD2 (5 bases). This CDR3 is built from 13 residues. V was clipped by 6 bases and J by 4 bases, with 10 bases between them. CDR1 is MDHEN and CDR2 is SYDVKM in the germline V gene. The CDR3 loop is CASSLDWYNEQFF. For the CDR3, the DNA is TGTGCCAGCAGCCTGGACTGGTACAATGAGCAGTTCTTC.

This chain links TRBV27 with TRBJ2-2; D is uncertain. The CDR3 runs to 15 residues. Germline V gene data show CDR1 as MNHEY and CDR2 as SMNVEV (reference sequence). V was pared by 7 bases and J by 4 bases, with 16 bases between. CDR3 region: CASKTLAAPTGELFF. CDR3 DNA: TGTGCCAGCAAAACTCTGGCGGCACCCACCGGGGAGCTGTTTTTT.

In this sample, this clonotype turned up a few times. CDR3 residues: CASGGLRVTDTQYF. The CDR3 DNA follows: TGTGCCAGCGGAGGTCTACGCGTCACAGATACGCAGTATTTT. The chain carries TRBV2 and TRBJ2-3, with a weak D call TRBD2 (5 bases). Germline CDR1 and CDR2: SNHLY and FYNNEI. V was pared by 8 bases and J by 2 bases, with 14 bases between. The CDR3 is 14 residues long. Full variable domain (rest looked up from reference TRBV2 and TRBJ2-3): EPEVTQTPSHQVTQMGQEVILRCVPISNHLYFYWYRQILGQKVEFLVSFYNNEISEKSEIFDDQFSVERPDGSNFTLKIRSTKLEDSAMYFCASGGLRVTDTQYFGPGTRLTVL.

V and J are TRBV15 and TRBJ1-1; D is perhaps TRBD1 (5 bases). V gave up 3 bases and J gave up 4 bases, with 12 bases separating them. The CDR3 length is 14 residues. The germline CDR1 and CDR2 sequences are LNHNV and YYDKDF (reference sequence). The CDR3: CATSRKLGVTEAFF. The CDR3, as DNA: TGTGCCACCAGCAGGAAGTTGGGGGTCACTGAAGCTTTCTTT.

This clonotype was seen just once. The chain uses TRBV5-1 and TRBJ1-4, with a tentative D call TRBD1 (5 bases). CDR1 is SGHRS and CDR2 is YFSETQ in the germline V gene. V dropped 2 bases and J dropped 5 bases, with 10 bases sitting between them. The CDR3 is made up of 14 amino acids. This CDR3 reads CASSLQDGNEKLFF. CDR3 sequence (DNA): TGCGCCAGCAGCTTACAGGACGGCAATGAAAAACTGTTTTTT.

This clonotype was recorded at least ten times. The rearrangement links TRBV12-3 or TRBV12-4 to TRBJ1-2; D is possibly TRBD1 (5 bases). Trimming removed 6 bases at V and 4 bases at J, with 12 bases between. The CDR3 length is 13 residues. CDR3 in amino acids: CASSTGPGYGYTF. CDR3 DNA: TGTGCCAGCAGCACGGGGCCGGGCTATGGCTACACCTTC.

In this sample, this clonotype turned up many times. The chain joins TRBV14 to TRBJ1-5; no reliable D call. The germline V and J ends were trimmed by 5 bases and 7 bases, with 9 bases remaining between them. The CDR3 contains 12 residues. Germline-derived CDR1 and CDR2 are SGHDN and FVKESK. CDR3 sequence reads: CASSFGRQPQHF. In DNA form, the CDR3 reads TGTGCCAGCAGCTTTGGGCGCCAGCCCCAGCATTTT.

In the case of this clonotype: Germline and junction disagree at one end, which may indicate a read error. The V and J genes are TRBV5-1 and TRBJ2-3; 11 bases are a match to TRBD2. The CDR3 loop spans 17 amino acids. Germline V CDR1 and CDR2: SGHRS, YFSETQ. CDR3 bases: TGCGCCAGCAGCGCGCTTCCTAGCGGGGGGACCACAGATACGCAGTTTTTT. Translation: CASSALPSGGTTDTQFF.

This clonotype turned up a few times. The chain recombines TRBV9 with TRBJ1-3; possibly TRBD1 for D (5 bases). Germline loops: CDR1 SGDLS, CDR2 YYNGEE. V was pared by 0 bases and J by 0 bases, with 10 bases between. This CDR3 spans 16 amino acids. CDR3 sequence: CASSVGGRVSGNTIYF. The CDR3 DNA is TGTGCCAGCAGCGTAGGCGGCAGGGTCTCTGGAAACACCATATATTTT.

This chain links TRBV7-6 with TRBJ2-5; D uncertain. Trimming stripped 4 bases from V and 2 bases from J, with 14 bases between. CDR1 SGHVS and CDR2 FNYEAQ come from the germline V gene. The length of the CDR3 is 15 residues. CDR3 sequence: CASSYGTAPQETQYF. The DNA for the CDR3 is TGTGCCAGCAGCTATGGCACCGCACCTCAAGAGACCCAGTACTTC. Full variable domain (remainder filled in from reference TRBV7-6 and TRBJ2-5): GAGVSQSPRYKVTKRGQDVALRCDPISGHVSLYWYRQALGQGPEFLTYFNYEAQQDKSGLPNDRFSAERPEGSISTLTIQRTEQRDSAMYRCASSYGTAPQETQYFGPGTRLLVL.

The chain recombines TRBV3-1 with TRBJ2-3, with unresolved D. Trimming removed 5 bases at V and 1 base at J, with 10 bases between. The germline gives CDR1 LGHDT, CDR2 YNNKEL (reference sequence). The length of the CDR3 is 14 residues. The CDR3 region has the DNA TGTGCCAGCAGCTACCAGGTGGGCACAGATACGCAGTATTTT. This sequence encodes CASSYQVGTDTQYF.

In this sample, this clonotype turned up many times. V is TRBV29-1 and J is TRBJ2-2; 9 nucleotides align to TRBD2. Germline V gene sequence: CDR1 SQVTM, CDR2 ANQGSEA. The CDR3 sequence is 17 residues long. V dropped 6 bases and J dropped 1; count of bases not matched to a gene: 12. The CDR3 reads CSVRFLRLAENTGELFF. CDR3 DNA: TGCAGCGTCCGCTTCCTTAGACTAGCGGAGAACACCGGGGAGCTGTTTTTT.

The chain uses TRBV7-2 and TRBJ2-1; D may be TRBD2 (5 bases). The V and J ends lost 2 bases and 5 bases respectively, with 7 bases between them. This CDR3 comprises 13 residues. Germline V gene sequence: CDR1 SGHTA, CDR2 FQGNSA. The CDR3 sequence is CASSLRRDNEQFF. The DNA for the CDR3 is TGTGCCAGCAGCTTACGGCGGGACAATGAGCAGTTCTTC. Based on the CDR3 plus reference TRBV7-2 and TRBJ2-1, the full variable domain is GAGVSQSPSNKVTEKGKDVELRCDPISGHTALYWYRQSLGQGLEFLIYFQGNSAPDKSGLPSDRFSAERTGGSVSTLTIQRTQQEDSAVYLCASSLRRDNEQFFGPGTRLTVL.

This chain joins TRBV12-3 or TRBV12-4 and TRBJ2-2, with TRBD1 matching over 8 bases. The V segment lost 5 bases and the J segment 0 bases; nucleotides outside the gene matches: 2. The CDR3 loop spans 15 amino acids. The DNA for the CDR3 is TGTGCCAGCAGTCCGGACAGGGCGAACACCGGGGAGCTGTTTTTT. It yields the protein CASSPDRANTGELFF.

A few counts support this clonotype. The chain employs TRBV7-2 and TRBJ2-1, with D possibly being TRBD1 (6 bases). The length of the CDR3 is 13 residues. Germline CDR1 and CDR2: SGHTA and FQGNSA. V was clipped by 5 bases and J by 10 bases, with 15 bases between them. The CDR3 DNA reads TGTGCCAGCAGCACGGACAGAGATGAGGAGCAGTTCTTC. Protein: CASSTDRDEEQFF.

This clonotype appeared a few times. J is TRBJ2-6 and V is TRBV6-2 or TRBV6-3; possible D gene TRBD1, 6 bases. Trimming removed 7 bases at V and 0 bases at J, with 13 bases between. The CDR3 runs 16 residues. Germline CDR1 and CDR2: MNHEY and SVGEGT. In DNA form, the CDR3 reads TGTGCCAGCAATCCACAGGGTAGCTCTGGGGCCAACGTCCTGACTTTC. Encoded protein: CASNPQGSSGANVLTF.

This clonotype was seen only a few times. The rearrangement joins TRBV29-1 to TRBJ1-5, with D hard to call. The V and J ends lost 8 bases and 6 bases respectively, with 11 bases between them. The germline V gene encodes CDR1 SQVTM and CDR2 ANQGSEA. The CDR3 loop spans 11 amino acids. The CDR3 DNA is TGCAGCTTCGTGGCGGGTCAGCCCCAGCATTTT. It codes for CSFVAGQPQHF.

The rearrangement joins TRBV7-9 to TRBJ2-1; maybe TRBD1 (6 bases). Germline CDR1 and CDR2: SEHNR and FQNEAQ (reference sequence). This CDR3 comprises 14 residues. The ends were cut back, 4 bases at V and 8 bases at J, with 15 bases in the middle. The DNA for the CDR3 is TGTGCCAGCAGCTCCCCGACAGGCATCTATGAGCAGTTCTTC. It specifies CASSSPTGIYEQFF.

V gene TRBV3-1 combines with J gene TRBJ1-2; maybe TRBD1 (5 bases). Germline values: CDR1 LGHDT, CDR2 YNNKEL (reference sequence). The CDR3 is 18 residues long. With 4 bases removed from V and 4 bases from J, the gap between germline ends came to 25 bases. The CDR3: CASSPSSRATVKVYGYTF. The CDR3 DNA is TGTGCCAGCAGCCCAAGCTCCAGGGCTACCGTGAAGGTCTATGGCTACACCTTC.

In this sample, this clonotype turned up a few times. This chain uses TRBV27 with TRBJ1-2; 9 positions match TRBD1. The CDR3 is 14 amino acids. V was clipped by 6 bases and J by 6 bases; unmatched bases: 8. Germline V gene data show CDR1 as MNHEY and CDR2 as SMNVEV (reference sequence). CDR3 sequence (DNA): TGTGCCAGCAGGACCGGGACAGGGAGTCATGGCTACACCTTC. This translates into CASRTGTGSHGYTF.

This sequence joins TRBV7-8 and TRBJ2-3, with TRBD1 as a possible D gene (6 bases). Trimming took off 3 bases at V and 4 bases at J, with 11 bases between the two ends. Germline CDR1 SGHVS, CDR2 FQNEAQ. The CDR3 spans 14 residues. The CDR3 here is CASSFNRAADTQYF. The CDR3 DNA follows: TGTGCCAGCAGCTTTAACAGGGCGGCAGATACGCAGTATTTT.

This clonotype occurred a few times. The chain employs TRBV28 and TRBJ1-2; no reliable D call. Per germline, CDR1 MDHEN and CDR2 SYDVKM. The CDR3 covers 13 residues. Trimming removed 1 base at V and 2 bases at J, with 5 bases between. CDR3: CASSLLRNYGYTF. The CDR3 DNA sequence: TGTGCCAGCAGTTTATTGAGAAACTATGGCTACACCTTC.

This clonotype was seen more than once but under ten times. The chain is built from TRBV25-1 and TRBJ1-1; D is possibly TRBD1 (6 bases). The germline V gene encodes CDR1 MGHDK and CDR2 SYGVNS. V was pared by 4 bases and J by 2 bases, with 11 bases between. The CDR3 covers 14 residues. The DNA for the CDR3 is TGTGCCAGCAGTGCCAGCAGGGGAAACACTGAAGCTTTCTTT. It translates to CASSASRGNTEAFF.

J is TRBJ1-5 and V is TRBV6-2 or TRBV6-3; a possible D gene is TRBD1 (5 bases). The CDR3 runs 15 residues. CDR1 and CDR2 from the germline V gene are MNHEY and SVGEGT. The V end lost 0 bases, the J end lost 6 bases, and 12 bases lay between the germline ends. The CDR3 region is CASSYSIGEGQPQHF. CDR3 DNA sequence: TGTGCCAGCAGTTACTCGATAGGGGAGGGTCAGCCCCAGCATTTT.

The chain recombines TRBV2 with TRBJ2-2; D unresolved. Germline CDR1 SNHLY, CDR2 FYNNEI. With 7 bases removed from V and 6 bases from J, the gap between germline ends came to 9 bases. This CDR3 is built from 12 residues. The CDR3 protein is CASIRGPGELFF. The CDR3 region has the DNA TGTGCCAGCATTCGAGGTCCCGGGGAGCTGTTTTTT. Using reference TRBV2 and TRBJ2-2 for the parts outside the CDR3, the full variable domain is EPEVTQTPSHQVTQMGQEVILRCVPISNHLYFYWYRQILGQKVEFLVSFYNNEISEKSEIFDDQFSVERPDGSNFTLKIRSTKLEDSAMYFCASIRGPGELFFGEGSRLTVL.

V is TRBV7-2 and J is TRBJ1-1, with D maybe TRBD1 (5 bases). CDR3 length equals 15 residues. Germline V gene lookup returns CDR1 SGHTA and CDR2 FQGNSA. V dropped 3 bases and J dropped 4 bases, with 15 bases sitting between them. CDR3 loop: CASSLRGTGSTEAFF. The CDR3 nucleotides are TGTGCCAGCAGCTTGCGGGGGACTGGTAGCACTGAAGCTTTCTTT.

In its sample, this clonotype was seen a few times. The V gene is TRBV18, the J gene TRBJ2-5, with 10 bases that match TRBD1. CDR3 length: 16 residues. CDR1 and CDR2 (germline): KGHSH, LQKENI. V was pared by 6 bases and J by 2 bases, with 9 bases of the junction left unmatched. Written as DNA, the CDR3 is TGTGCCAGCTCTCCGATTCCGGGACAGGGGCAAGAGACCCAGTACTTC. This translates into CASSPIPGQGQETQYF. The full variable domain, rest sourced from reference TRBV18 and TRBJ2-5, is NAGVMQNPRHLVRRRGQEARLRCSPMKGHSHVYWYRQLPEEGLKFMVYLQKENIIDESGMPKERFSAEFPKEGPSILRIQQVVRGDSAAYFCASSPIPGQGQETQYFGPGTRLLVL.

This clonotype appeared a few times. The DNA for the CDR3 is TGTGCCAGCAGCTTCGGGACAGCCGATAATTCACCCCTCCACTTT. Translated: CASSFGTADNSPLHF. The chain carries TRBV5-6 and TRBJ1-6; 7 bases are a match to TRBD1. The V segment lost 2 bases and the J segment 5 bases; nucleotides outside the gene matches: 4. Germline-derived CDR1 and CDR2 are SGHDT and YYEEEE. The length of the CDR3 is 15 residues.

A few counts support this clonotype. The rearrangement links TRBV12-3 or TRBV12-4 to TRBJ1-2; 7 bases fit TRBD1. V lost 4 bases to trimming and J lost 2 bases; unmatched junction nucleotides: 4. The CDR3 spans 14 residues. The CDR3 nucleotides read TGTGCCAGCAGTTACCCGACAGGGAACTATGGCTACACCTTC. This sequence encodes CASSYPTGNYGYTF.

A few counts support this clonotype. The chain recombines TRBV6-5 with TRBJ2-1; D is undetermined. Germline loops: CDR1 MNHEY, CDR2 SVGAGI. Trimming took 4 bases from V and 9 from J, leaving 13 bases between them. This CDR3 has 13 residues. CDR3 sequence reads: CASSFIGSSEQFF. The CDR3 nucleotides read TGTGCCAGCAGTTTTATCGGCTCCAGTGAGCAGTTCTTC.